Listed below are T cell receptor beta chains from one sample, sequenced in a study of OX40 agonist ivuxolimab in advanced cancers. Assay used: immunoSEQ multiplex PCR; TCRdb lists only in-frame clones, some missing. The sample records about 76,000 clones, almost 85% being singletons. The sample was CD4+ or CD8+ T cells sorted from blood, taken in a trial of the OX40 agonist ivuxolimab. The receptor source for this set is an adult with an advanced solid tumor such as melanoma, head and neck, liver or kidney cancer. Both conserved end residues are part of each CDR3. D genes are given only for firm matches. A row's size may be missing; if present it is once, few, many or a size class.

v_call: TRBV9
clone_size: -
cdr3_length: 14
j_call: TRBJ2-7
d_call: TRBD1
cdr3_nt: TGTGCCAGCAGCGTAGGACAGGGGGCGTACGAGCAGTACTTC
cdr3_aa: CASSVGQGAYEQYF

v_call: TRBV10-2
clone_size: -
cdr3_length: 15
j_call: TRBJ2-1
d_call: TRBD2
cdr3_nt: TGCGCCAGCAGTGAGCCTAGCGGGGGCCTCAATGAGCAGTTCTTC
cdr3_aa: CASSEPSGGLNEQFF

v_call: TRBV30
clone_size: -
cdr3_length: 15
j_call: TRBJ1-4
d_call: -
cdr3_nt: TGTGCCTGGAGTGTATGGGCAGGGATGGGTGAAAAACTGTTTTTT
cdr3_aa: CAWSVWAGMGEKLFF

v_call: TRBV4-3
clone_size: -
cdr3_length: 16
j_call: TRBJ2-3
d_call: TRBD2
cdr3_nt: TGCGCCAGCAGCCAAGGGACTAGCGGGGAAGCAGATACGCAGTATTTT
cdr3_aa: CASSQGTSGEADTQYF

v_call: TRBV13
clone_size: -
cdr3_length: 16
j_call: TRBJ2-3
d_call: -
cdr3_nt: TGTGCCAGCAGCACGGGGGCGGGGCGGGAGACAGATACGCAGTATTTT
cdr3_aa: CASSTGAGRETDTQYF

v_call: TRBV10-3
clone_size: -
cdr3_length: 13
j_call: TRBJ2-7
d_call: -
cdr3_nt: TGTGCCATCAGGGGAGTGGGGGTCCACGAGCAGTACTTC
cdr3_aa: CAIRGVGVHEQYF

v_call: TRBV19
clone_size: -
cdr3_length: 15
j_call: TRBJ2-1
d_call: -
cdr3_nt: TGTGCCAGTAGACCTGGGGACACCCGATACAATGAGCAGTTCTTC
cdr3_aa: CASRPGDTRYNEQFF

v_call: TRBV6-1
clone_size: -
cdr3_length: 12
j_call: TRBJ2-1
d_call: -
cdr3_nt: TGTGCCAGCGGTGCCGGGTACAATGAGCAGTTCTTC
cdr3_aa: CASGAGYNEQFF

v_call: TRBV18
clone_size: -
cdr3_length: 16
j_call: TRBJ2-2
d_call: -
cdr3_nt: TGTGCCAGCTCACCACCGTGGGAACGGGGAACCGGGGAGCTGTTTTTT
cdr3_aa: CASSPPWERGTGELFF

v_call: TRBV6-6
clone_size: -
cdr3_length: 12
j_call: TRBJ1-1
d_call: -
cdr3_nt: TGTGCCAGCGGGGGGTGGTACACTGAAGCTTTCTTT
cdr3_aa: CASGGWYTEAFF

v_call: TRBV6-5
clone_size: -
cdr3_length: 14
j_call: TRBJ2-3
d_call: TRBD1
cdr3_nt: TGTGCCAGCAGTTACGGGCAGGGGGCAGATACGCAGTATTTT
cdr3_aa: CASSYGQGADTQYF

v_call: TRBV5-4
clone_size: once
cdr3_length: 17
j_call: TRBJ1-2
d_call: -
cdr3_nt: TGTGCCAGCAGCCTTGACGAAGGCCGACTCGGAAGAAATGGCTACACCTTC
cdr3_aa: CASSLDEGRLGRNGYTF

v_call: TRBV19
clone_size: -
cdr3_length: 13
j_call: TRBJ2-7
d_call: TRBD1
cdr3_nt: TGTGCCAGTAGGGACGGACAGGGGGGGGAGCAGTACTTC
cdr3_aa: CASRDGQGGEQYF

v_call: TRBV4-2
clone_size: -
cdr3_length: 16
j_call: TRBJ1-5
d_call: -
cdr3_nt: TGTGCCAGCAGCCAAGGGGGGGGCCGTAGCAATCAGCCCCAGCATTTT
cdr3_aa: CASSQGGGRSNQPQHF

v_call: TRBV2
clone_size: -
cdr3_length: 14
j_call: TRBJ1-4
d_call: TRBD1
cdr3_nt: TGTGCCAGCAGTGAGCGGCAGGGGGCTGGTTTTCTGTTTTTT
cdr3_aa: CASSERQGAGFLFF

v_call: TRBV5-8
clone_size: -
cdr3_length: 14
j_call: TRBJ2-1
d_call: -
cdr3_nt: TGTGCCAGCAGCTTGGCTAGCTCCTACAATGAGCAGTTCTTC
cdr3_aa: CASSLASSYNEQFF

v_call: TRBV18
clone_size: -
cdr3_length: 14
j_call: TRBJ2-2
d_call: -
cdr3_nt: TGTGCCAGCTCACCAGACAGAAACACCGGGGAGCTGTTTTTT
cdr3_aa: CASSPDRNTGELFF

v_call: TRBV10-3
clone_size: -
cdr3_length: 12
j_call: TRBJ1-4
d_call: -
cdr3_nt: TGTGCCATCAGTCGGACAGATGAAAAACTGTTTTTT
cdr3_aa: CAISRTDEKLFF

v_call: TRBV7-2
clone_size: -
cdr3_length: 13
j_call: TRBJ2-5
d_call: -
cdr3_nt: TGTGCCAGCAGCTCCGCCGGGAAAGAGACCCAGTACTTC
cdr3_aa: CASSSAGKETQYF

v_call: TRBV4-2
clone_size: -
cdr3_length: 17
j_call: TRBJ2-7
d_call: TRBD2
cdr3_nt: TGTGCCAGCAGCCCGACTAGCGGGGGCTATACTTCCTACGAGCAGTACTTC
cdr3_aa: CASSPTSGGYTSYEQYF

v_call: TRBV27
clone_size: few
cdr3_length: 15
j_call: TRBJ2-7
d_call: -
cdr3_nt: TGTGCCAGCAGCCGCTCAGAGGGCAACTCCTACGAGCAGTACTTC
cdr3_aa: CASSRSEGNSYEQYF

v_call: TRBV25-1
clone_size: -
cdr3_length: 16
j_call: TRBJ1-2
d_call: -
cdr3_nt: TGTGCCAGCAGTGCCCCGGCTGGGGAGATCAACTATGGCTACACCTTC
cdr3_aa: CASSAPAGEINYGYTF

v_call: TRBV6-5
clone_size: -
cdr3_length: 15
j_call: TRBJ2-7
d_call: TRBD1
cdr3_nt: TGTGCCAGCAGCTTCCAGGGACAGGGGGAATCCGAGCAGTACTTC
cdr3_aa: CASSFQGQGESEQYF

v_call: TRBV7-2
clone_size: -
cdr3_length: 14
j_call: TRBJ1-2
d_call: -
cdr3_nt: TGTGCCAGCAGCTTACGCAGGGAAGGTAATGGCTACACCTTC
cdr3_aa: CASSLRREGNGYTF

v_call: TRBV7-9
clone_size: -
cdr3_length: 10
j_call: TRBJ2-5
d_call: -
cdr3_nt: TGTGCCAGCAGCGAGGGGACCCAGTACTTC
cdr3_aa: CASSEGTQYF

v_call: TRBV6-4
clone_size: few
cdr3_length: 14
j_call: TRBJ2-2
d_call: -
cdr3_nt: TGTGCCAGCAGTGTGGAGGACAGAACCGGGGAGCTGTTTTTT
cdr3_aa: CASSVEDRTGELFF

v_call: TRBV9
clone_size: once
cdr3_length: 14
j_call: TRBJ1-6
d_call: -
cdr3_nt: TGTGCCAGCAGCGGACAGACATATAATTCACCCCTCCACTTT
cdr3_aa: CASSGQTYNSPLHF

v_call: TRBV7-2
clone_size: -
cdr3_length: 16
j_call: TRBJ1-2
d_call: -
cdr3_nt: TGTGCCAGCAGCTCCCTCGGTACCGGGGCTCTCTATGGCTACACCTTC
cdr3_aa: CASSSLGTGALYGYTF

v_call: TRBV5-1
clone_size: -
cdr3_length: 16
j_call: TRBJ2-1
d_call: -
cdr3_nt: TGCGCCAGCAGCCTACAGGGATCGAGCTCCTACAATGAGCAGTTCTTC
cdr3_aa: CASSLQGSSSYNEQFF

v_call: TRBV30
clone_size: -
cdr3_length: 13
j_call: TRBJ1-1
d_call: -
cdr3_nt: TGTGCCCCGCAGACGCGGATGAACACTGAAGCTTTCTTT
cdr3_aa: CAPQTRMNTEAFF

v_call: TRBV10-1
clone_size: few
cdr3_length: 10
j_call: TRBJ2-7
d_call: -
cdr3_nt: TGCGCCAGCAGTGAGTACGAGCAGTACTTC
cdr3_aa: CASSEYEQYF

v_call: TRBV5-4
clone_size: -
cdr3_length: 14
j_call: TRBJ2-5
d_call: -
cdr3_nt: TGTGCCAGCAGCCTCCTTTCGTCCACTGAGACCCAGTACTTC
cdr3_aa: CASSLLSSTETQYF

v_call: TRBV14
clone_size: -
cdr3_length: 16
j_call: TRBJ1-1
d_call: TRBD1
cdr3_nt: TGTGCCAGCAGCCCTTACCTCGGGACAGCGAACACTGAAGCTTTCTTT
cdr3_aa: CASSPYLGTANTEAFF

v_call: TRBV5-1
clone_size: few
cdr3_length: 14
j_call: TRBJ1-2
d_call: TRBD1
cdr3_nt: TGCGCCAGCAGCTTGGGAACAGGGGCGCCCGGCTACACCTTC
cdr3_aa: CASSLGTGAPGYTF

v_call: TRBV5-8
clone_size: -
cdr3_length: 14
j_call: TRBJ1-5
d_call: -
cdr3_nt: TGTGCCAGCAGCCCCCCCCGGGGCAATCAGCCCCAGCATTTT
cdr3_aa: CASSPPRGNQPQHF

v_call: TRBV7-2
clone_size: -
cdr3_length: 14
j_call: TRBJ2-5
d_call: -
cdr3_nt: TGTGCCAGCAGCCAGGCAGGGATCGGGGAGACCCAGTACTTC
cdr3_aa: CASSQAGIGETQYF

v_call: TRBV7-2
clone_size: few
cdr3_length: 13
j_call: TRBJ2-3
d_call: -
cdr3_nt: TGTGCCAGCAGCCCCACCAGCACAGATACGCAGTATTTT
cdr3_aa: CASSPTSTDTQYF

v_call: TRBV18
clone_size: -
cdr3_length: 13
j_call: TRBJ2-7
d_call: -
cdr3_nt: TGTGCCAGCTCACAAGCGGATACCTACGAGCAGTACTTC
cdr3_aa: CASSQADTYEQYF

v_call: TRBV12-5
clone_size: few
cdr3_length: 14
j_call: TRBJ1-1
d_call: TRBD1
cdr3_nt: TGTGCTAGTGGTCCAATAGACAGGGAGGTTGAAGCTTTCTTT
cdr3_aa: CASGPIDREVEAFF

v_call: TRBV6-1
clone_size: -
cdr3_length: 13
j_call: TRBJ2-1
d_call: TRBD1
cdr3_nt: TGTGCCAGCAGTGAAGCACAAGACAGGGGTCAGTTCTTC
cdr3_aa: CASSEAQDRGQFF

v_call: TRBV4-3
clone_size: few
cdr3_length: 15
j_call: TRBJ2-7
d_call: -
cdr3_nt: TGCGCCAGCAGGTACGCGTTGGGGGACAACTACGAGCAGTACTTC
cdr3_aa: CASRYALGDNYEQYF

v_call: TRBV7-9
clone_size: -
cdr3_length: 15
j_call: TRBJ2-5
d_call: -
cdr3_nt: TGTGCCAGCAGCTTATCTCGTTGGGGGGCAGAGACCCAGTACTTC
cdr3_aa: CASSLSRWGAETQYF

v_call: TRBV18
clone_size: -
cdr3_length: 15
j_call: TRBJ1-4
d_call: -
cdr3_nt: TGTGCCAGCTCACCCAGCGCGGGCAGGGATGAAAAACTGTTTTTT
cdr3_aa: CASSPSAGRDEKLFF

v_call: TRBV4-3
clone_size: -
cdr3_length: 15
j_call: TRBJ1-1
d_call: -
cdr3_nt: TGCGCCAGCAGCCAAGATTGGGTTACGTACACTGAAGCTTTCTTT
cdr3_aa: CASSQDWVTYTEAFF

v_call: TRBV19
clone_size: -
cdr3_length: 18
j_call: TRBJ1-4
d_call: -
cdr3_nt: TGTGCCAGTAGTATAGATCCTAAAAGGGGACAAGCAAGTGAAAAACTGTTTTTT
cdr3_aa: CASSIDPKRGQASEKLFF

v_call: TRBV7-2
clone_size: -
cdr3_length: 15
j_call: TRBJ1-5
d_call: -
cdr3_nt: TGTGCCAGCAGCGTGGTGACAGATAGCAATCAGCCCCAGCATTTT
cdr3_aa: CASSVVTDSNQPQHF

v_call: TRBV4-3
clone_size: -
cdr3_length: 17
j_call: TRBJ2-4
d_call: -
cdr3_nt: TGCGCCAGCAGCCCTGACGGAAGCGGCGCTACCAAAAACATTCAGTACTTC
cdr3_aa: CASSPDGSGATKNIQYF

v_call: TRBV14
clone_size: -
cdr3_length: 16
j_call: TRBJ2-2
d_call: -
cdr3_nt: TGTGCCAGCAGCCAAACGTCTCCCCGGGACACCGGGGAGCTGTTTTTT
cdr3_aa: CASSQTSPRDTGELFF

v_call: TRBV5-1
clone_size: -
cdr3_length: 15
j_call: TRBJ2-7
d_call: TRBD2
cdr3_nt: TGCGCCAGCGAAGAGGTGGCCGGGGCGGGAGACGAGCAGTACTTC
cdr3_aa: CASEEVAGAGDEQYF

v_call: TRBV18
clone_size: -
cdr3_length: 15
j_call: TRBJ2-3
d_call: -
cdr3_nt: TGTGCCAGCTCACCCGTCAGGAACCCCACAGATACGCAGTATTTT
cdr3_aa: CASSPVRNPTDTQYF

v_call: TRBV7-2
clone_size: once
cdr3_length: 13
j_call: TRBJ1-2
d_call: -
cdr3_nt: TGTGCCAGCAGCTTAGCGACCTCAGCGGGCTACACCTTC
cdr3_aa: CASSLATSAGYTF

v_call: TRBV7-6
clone_size: -
cdr3_length: 15
j_call: TRBJ2-5
d_call: TRBD2
cdr3_nt: TGTGCCAGCAGCTTTTCGGGGGGGTACCAAGAGACCCAGTACTTC
cdr3_aa: CASSFSGGYQETQYF

v_call: TRBV7-2
clone_size: -
cdr3_length: 15
j_call: TRBJ1-5
d_call: -
cdr3_nt: TGTGCCAGCAGCCCGCACCTGAAAAGGGATCAGCCCCAGCATTTT
cdr3_aa: CASSPHLKRDQPQHF

v_call: TRBV7-2
clone_size: -
cdr3_length: 16
j_call: TRBJ2-7
d_call: -
cdr3_nt: TGTGCCAGCAGCTTACTTGGTCGACAGAGAAAATACGAGCAGTACTTC
cdr3_aa: CASSLLGRQRKYEQYF

v_call: TRBV7-8
clone_size: -
cdr3_length: 16
j_call: TRBJ2-7
d_call: -
cdr3_nt: TGTGCCAGCAGCTTAGCAGGTTTTGTAGTAACTAACGAGCAGTACTTC
cdr3_aa: CASSLAGFVVTNEQYF

v_call: TRBV5-1
clone_size: -
cdr3_length: 15
j_call: TRBJ2-7
d_call: -
cdr3_nt: TGCGCCAGCAGCTTGGCCTTAGACAGCTTTTACGAGCAGTACTTC
cdr3_aa: CASSLALDSFYEQYF

v_call: TRBV5-6
clone_size: few
cdr3_length: 15
j_call: TRBJ1-2
d_call: -
cdr3_nt: TGTGCCAGCAGCCGCGCGACAGGAGGAAACTATGGCTACACCTTC
cdr3_aa: CASSRATGGNYGYTF